This passage covers 7 T cell receptor beta chains from one sample sequenced in a study of blood T cell repertoires in COVID-19. Clones were read by immunoSEQ multiplex PCR, and TCRdb kept only the in-frame ones, dropping some. The sample lists 200,000 to 300,000 clones, roughly 84% occurring once. Sequenced: peripheral blood. These receptors were collected from a woman aged 40 to 55 who had recovered from COVID-19.

This chain links TRBV3-1 (or the pseudogene TRBV3-2) with TRBJ2-3; a possible D gene is TRBD2 (7 bases). The V gene lost 3 bases and the J gene lost 4 bases, with 14 bases spanning the gap. Germline V gene sequence: CDR1 LGHDT, CDR2 YNNKEL (reference sequence). The CDR3 contains 15 residues. The CDR3 loop reads CASSHRLGGPDTQYF. The CDR3 nucleotides are TGTGCCAGCAGCCACCGTCTGGGGGGGCCAGATACGCAGTATTTT.

The chain carries TRBV15 and TRBJ1-1; tentatively, D is TRBD1 (6 bases). Trimming stripped 0 bases from V and 6 bases from J, with 14 bases between. Per the germline V gene, CDR1 is LNHNV and CDR2 is YYDKDF (reference sequence). The CDR3 runs 15 residues. The CDR3, as DNA: TGTGCCACCAGCAGAGATGTTACAGGGATGGCTGAAGCTTTCTTT. It specifies CATSRDVTGMAEAFF.

The rearrangement uses TRBV5-4 and TRBJ1-1; TRBD1 agrees at 10 bases. With 3 bases clipped from V and 5 bases from J, the junction kept 7 bases outside the gene matches. This CDR3 has 15 residues. Per the germline V gene, CDR1 is SGHNT and CDR2 is YYREEE (reference sequence). The CDR3 is CASSYGTGERTEAFF. The DNA for the CDR3 is TGTGCCAGCAGCTATGGGACAGGGGAGAGGACTGAAGCTTTCTTT.

CDR3 DNA: TGTGCCAGCAGTTACTCAAGACTGAACCCGAATGAAAAACTGTTTTTT. It encodes CASSYSRLNPNEKLFF. This chain links TRBV6-5 with TRBJ1-4; D is undetermined. V lost 0 bases and J lost 5, with 13 bases in between. Germline V gives CDR1 MNHEY, CDR2 SVGAGI. CDR3 size: 16 residues.

Concerning this clone: This specimen includes other DNA sequences encoding the same CDR3. V and J are TRBV27 and TRBJ1-5; D perhaps matches TRBD1 (5 bases). Looked up from germline, CDR1 is MNHEY and CDR2 is SMNVEV (reference sequence). This CDR3 region has 13 residues. The V and J ends lost 3 bases and 7 bases respectively, with 10 bases between them. This chain's CDR3 is CASSFGGGQPQHF. The CDR3 bases are TGTGCCAGCAGTTTCGGGGGAGGACAGCCCCAGCATTTT.

V and J are TRBV27 and TRBJ2-4; D is perhaps TRBD1 (6 bases). Germline V gene data show CDR1 as MNHEY and CDR2 as SMNVEV (reference sequence). Trimming took off 3 bases at V and 7 bases at J, with 10 bases between the two ends. The CDR3 contains 13 residues. This CDR3 reads CASSLGQLNIQYF. CDR3 nucleotide sequence: TGTGCCAGCAGTTTGGGACAACTGAACATTCAGTACTTC.

This clone appeared once. The rearrangement links TRBV6-5 to TRBJ2-3; TRBD2 might be the D (7 bases). The germline CDR1 and CDR2 sequences are MNHEY and SVGAGI. The length of the CDR3 is 16 residues. Deletions cut 1 base from V and 5 bases from J, with 16 bases between. The CDR3 protein is CASSYFGGGPGDTQYF. CDR3 DNA sequence: TGTGCCAGCAGTTACTTTGGGGGGGGGCCGGGAGATACGCAGTATTTT.